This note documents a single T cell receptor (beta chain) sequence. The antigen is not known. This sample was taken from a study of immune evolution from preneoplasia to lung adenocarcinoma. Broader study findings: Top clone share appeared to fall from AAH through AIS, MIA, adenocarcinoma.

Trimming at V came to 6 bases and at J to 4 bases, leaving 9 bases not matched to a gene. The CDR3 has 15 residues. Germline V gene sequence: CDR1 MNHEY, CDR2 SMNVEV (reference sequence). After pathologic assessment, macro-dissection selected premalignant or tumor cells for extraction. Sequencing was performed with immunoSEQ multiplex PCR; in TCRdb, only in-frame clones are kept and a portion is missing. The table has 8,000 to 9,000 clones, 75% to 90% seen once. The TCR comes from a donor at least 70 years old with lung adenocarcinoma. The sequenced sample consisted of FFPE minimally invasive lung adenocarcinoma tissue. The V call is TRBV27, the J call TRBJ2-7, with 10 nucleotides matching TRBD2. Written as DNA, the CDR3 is TGTGCCAGCAGCACCTATAGCGGGAGGCTGTACGAGCAGTACTTC. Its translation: CASSTYSGRLYEQYF.